Included here is one T cell receptor (beta chain) sequence, with context. The antigen remains unidentified. This clone may be a read error of a much larger clone one base away. No cell sorting was done before RNA was extracted from the tissue. The normal lung tissue was taken more than 3 cm from the tumor edge. These data are taken from a study of tumor and adjacent non-tumor tissue in lung cancer. This CDR3 region has 15 residues. CDR1 is SGHAT, CDR2 FQNNGV, per germline. The library came from three nested PCR rounds adapted from ARM-PCR protocols. From the multiplex PCR reads, TCRdb called clonotypes with MiXCR, one entry per CDR3 protein. Seen here are approximately 100,000 distinct CDR3 sequences, 60% to 80% observed once, and the top ten hold approximately 18%. Study-level results: Tumor repertoires had a smaller top 100 clone share than normal lung. Higher tumor TCR diversity was associated with shorter survival.

The rearrangement links TRBV11-2 to TRBJ2-2; D tentatively reads TRBD1 or TRBD2 (5 bases each). The specimen sequenced was distant non-tumor lung tissue. The origin of this receptor is a man under 40 with non-small cell lung cancer. As DNA, the CDR3 is TGTGCCAGCAGCTTAGAGGCAGGGCGGGTCGGGGCGCTGTTTTTT. Its protein is CASSLEAGRVGALFF.